This record looks at one TCR beta chain sequence and its context. This record comes from a study of blood T cell repertoires in COVID-19. Overall study context: Donors in the United States, Italy and Spain gave samples during acute or convalescent COVID-19. T cells, B-cell-depleted T cells, or PBMCs supplied cDNA or gDNA.

Repertoires were generated with immunoSEQ multiplex PCR, while TCRdb's copy carries only in-frame clones and drops some. The table lists tens of thousands of clones, around 80% of them singletons. The V end was cut by 4 bases, the J end by 4 bases, with 13 bases between. The CDR3 runs 14 residues. The germline V gene has CDR1 SGHRS and CDR2 YFSETQ. The chain has TRBV5-1 and TRBJ2-3, with a possible D match to TRBD1 (7 bases). Input material: peripheral blood. The clonotype comes from a man over 45 with active or convalescent COVID-19. The CDR3 nucleotides are TGCGCCAGCAGCCCCGACAGGGAGGCAGATACGCAGTATTTT. It yields the protein CASSPDREADTQYF.